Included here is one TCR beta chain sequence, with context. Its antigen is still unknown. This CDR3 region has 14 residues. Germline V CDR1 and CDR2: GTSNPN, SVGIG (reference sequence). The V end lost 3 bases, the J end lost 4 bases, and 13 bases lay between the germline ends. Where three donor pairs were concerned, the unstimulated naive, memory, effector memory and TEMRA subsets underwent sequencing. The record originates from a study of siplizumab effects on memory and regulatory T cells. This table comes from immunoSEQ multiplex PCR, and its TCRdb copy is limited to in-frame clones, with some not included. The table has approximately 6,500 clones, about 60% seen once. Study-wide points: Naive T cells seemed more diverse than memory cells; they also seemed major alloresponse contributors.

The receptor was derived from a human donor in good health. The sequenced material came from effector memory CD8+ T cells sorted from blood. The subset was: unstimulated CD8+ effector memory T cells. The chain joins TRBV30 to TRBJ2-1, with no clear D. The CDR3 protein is CAWSLPEVYNEQFF. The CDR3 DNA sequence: TGTGCCTGGAGCTTGCCTGAAGTTTACAATGAGCAGTTCTTC. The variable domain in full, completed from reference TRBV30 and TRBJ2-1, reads SQTIHQWPATLVQPVGSPLSLECTVEGTSNPNLYWYRQAAGRGLQLLFYSVGIGQISSEVPQNLSASRPQDRQFILSSKKLLLSDSGFYLCAWSLPEVYNEQFFGPGTRLTVL.